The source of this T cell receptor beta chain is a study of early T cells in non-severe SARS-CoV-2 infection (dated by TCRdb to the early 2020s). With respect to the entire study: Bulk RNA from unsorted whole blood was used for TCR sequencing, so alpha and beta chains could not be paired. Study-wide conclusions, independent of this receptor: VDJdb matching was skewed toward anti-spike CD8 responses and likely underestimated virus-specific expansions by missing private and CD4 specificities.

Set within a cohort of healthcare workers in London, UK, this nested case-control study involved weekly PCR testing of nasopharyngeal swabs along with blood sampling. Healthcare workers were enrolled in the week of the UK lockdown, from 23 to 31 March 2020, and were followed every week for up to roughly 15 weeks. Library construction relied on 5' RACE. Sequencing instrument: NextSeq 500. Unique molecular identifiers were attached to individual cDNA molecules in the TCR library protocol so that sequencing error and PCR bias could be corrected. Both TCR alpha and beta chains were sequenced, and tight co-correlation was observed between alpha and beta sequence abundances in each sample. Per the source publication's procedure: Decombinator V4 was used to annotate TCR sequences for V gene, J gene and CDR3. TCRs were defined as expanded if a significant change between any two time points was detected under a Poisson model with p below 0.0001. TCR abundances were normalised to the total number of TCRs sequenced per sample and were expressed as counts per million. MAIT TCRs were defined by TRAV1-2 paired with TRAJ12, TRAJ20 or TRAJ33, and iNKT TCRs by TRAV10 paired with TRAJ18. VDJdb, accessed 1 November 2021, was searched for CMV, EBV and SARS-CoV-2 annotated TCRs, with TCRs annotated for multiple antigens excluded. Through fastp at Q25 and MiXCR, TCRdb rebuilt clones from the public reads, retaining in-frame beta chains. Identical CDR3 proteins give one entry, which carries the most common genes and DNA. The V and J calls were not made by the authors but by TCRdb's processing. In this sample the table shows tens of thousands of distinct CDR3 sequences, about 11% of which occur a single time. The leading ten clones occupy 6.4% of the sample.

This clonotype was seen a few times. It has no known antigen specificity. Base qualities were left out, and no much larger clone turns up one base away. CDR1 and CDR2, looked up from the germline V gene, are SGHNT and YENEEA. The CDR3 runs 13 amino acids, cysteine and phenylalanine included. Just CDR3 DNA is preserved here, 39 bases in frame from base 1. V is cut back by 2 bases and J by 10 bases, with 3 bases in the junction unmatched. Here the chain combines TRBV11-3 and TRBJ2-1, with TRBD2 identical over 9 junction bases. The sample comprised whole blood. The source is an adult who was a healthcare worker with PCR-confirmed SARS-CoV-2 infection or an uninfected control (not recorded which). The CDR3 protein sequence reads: CASSLSGTSEQFF. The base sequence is TGTGCCAGCAGCTTATCTGGGACTAGCGAGCAGTTCTTC.